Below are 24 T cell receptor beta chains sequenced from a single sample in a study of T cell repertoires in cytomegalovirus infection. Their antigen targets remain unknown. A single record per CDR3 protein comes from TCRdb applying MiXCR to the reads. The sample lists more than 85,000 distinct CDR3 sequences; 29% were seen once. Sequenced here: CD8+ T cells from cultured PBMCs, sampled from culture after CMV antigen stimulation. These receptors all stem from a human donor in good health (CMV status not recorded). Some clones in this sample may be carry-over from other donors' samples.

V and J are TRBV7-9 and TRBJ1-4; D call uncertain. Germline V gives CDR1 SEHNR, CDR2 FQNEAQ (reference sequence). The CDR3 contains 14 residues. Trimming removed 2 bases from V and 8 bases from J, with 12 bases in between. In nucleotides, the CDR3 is TGTGCCAGCAGCTTATCTGGTGGGGAGGAAAAACTGTTTTTT. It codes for CASSLSGGEEKLFF.

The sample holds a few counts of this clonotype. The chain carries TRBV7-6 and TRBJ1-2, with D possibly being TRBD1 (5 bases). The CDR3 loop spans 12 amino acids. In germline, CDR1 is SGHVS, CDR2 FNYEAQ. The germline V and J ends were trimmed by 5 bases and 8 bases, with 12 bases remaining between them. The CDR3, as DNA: TGTGCCAGCAGCCCCGGGACGGCCGGCTACACCTTC. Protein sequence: CASSPGTAGYTF.

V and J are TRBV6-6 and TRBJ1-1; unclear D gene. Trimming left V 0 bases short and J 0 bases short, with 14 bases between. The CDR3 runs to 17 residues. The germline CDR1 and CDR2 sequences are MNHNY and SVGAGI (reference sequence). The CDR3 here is CASSYSNLGSLNTEAFF. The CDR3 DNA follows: TGTGCCAGCAGTTACTCGAACTTGGGCAGCCTGAACACTGAAGCTTTCTTT.

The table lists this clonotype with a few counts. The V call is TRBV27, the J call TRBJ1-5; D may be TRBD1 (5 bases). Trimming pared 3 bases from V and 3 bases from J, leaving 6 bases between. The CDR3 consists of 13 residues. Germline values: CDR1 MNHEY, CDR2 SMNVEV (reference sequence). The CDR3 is CASSFGANQPQHF. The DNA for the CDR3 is TGTGCCAGCAGTTTTGGGGCCAATCAGCCCCAGCATTTT.

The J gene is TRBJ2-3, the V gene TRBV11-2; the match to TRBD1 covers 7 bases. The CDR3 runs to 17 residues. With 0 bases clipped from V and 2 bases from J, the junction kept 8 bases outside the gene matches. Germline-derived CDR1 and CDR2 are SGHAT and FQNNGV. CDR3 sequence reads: CASSLDRYRGATDTQYF. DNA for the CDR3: TGTGCCAGCAGCTTAGATCGGTACAGGGGCGCCACAGATACGCAGTATTTT.

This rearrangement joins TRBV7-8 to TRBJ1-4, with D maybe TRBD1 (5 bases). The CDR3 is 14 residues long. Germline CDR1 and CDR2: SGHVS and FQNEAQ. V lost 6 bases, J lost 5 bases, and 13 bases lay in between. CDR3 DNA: TGTGCCAGCAGACCCAGGGATGACAATGAAAAACTGTTTTTT. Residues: CASRPRDDNEKLFF.

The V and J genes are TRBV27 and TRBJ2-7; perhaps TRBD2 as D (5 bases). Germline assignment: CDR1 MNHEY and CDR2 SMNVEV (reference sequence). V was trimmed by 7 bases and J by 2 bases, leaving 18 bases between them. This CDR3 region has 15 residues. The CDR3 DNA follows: TGTGCCAGCAAACTAGACACCACTTGGGCCTACGAGCAGTACTTC. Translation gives CASKLDTTWAYEQYF.

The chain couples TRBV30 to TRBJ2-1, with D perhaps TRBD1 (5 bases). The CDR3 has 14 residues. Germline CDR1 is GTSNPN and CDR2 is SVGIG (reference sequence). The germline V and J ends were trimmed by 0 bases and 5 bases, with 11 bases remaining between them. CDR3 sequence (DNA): TGTGCCTGGAGTGTAAGGGGCGTCCACAATGAGCAGTTCTTC. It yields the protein CAWSVRGVHNEQFF.

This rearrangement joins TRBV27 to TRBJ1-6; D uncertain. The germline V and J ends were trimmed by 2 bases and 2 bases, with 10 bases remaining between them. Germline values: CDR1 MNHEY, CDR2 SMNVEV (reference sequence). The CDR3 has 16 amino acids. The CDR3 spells CASSLTESAYNSPLHF. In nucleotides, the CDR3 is TGTGCCAGCAGTTTAACGGAGTCCGCCTATAATTCACCCCTCCACTTT.

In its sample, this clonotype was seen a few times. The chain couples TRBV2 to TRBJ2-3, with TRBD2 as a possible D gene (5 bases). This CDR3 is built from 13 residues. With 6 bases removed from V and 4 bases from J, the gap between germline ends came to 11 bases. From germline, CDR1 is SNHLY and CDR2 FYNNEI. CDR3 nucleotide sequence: TGTGCCAGCAGACAACTAGATCCAGATACGCAGTATTTT. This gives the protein CASRQLDPDTQYF.

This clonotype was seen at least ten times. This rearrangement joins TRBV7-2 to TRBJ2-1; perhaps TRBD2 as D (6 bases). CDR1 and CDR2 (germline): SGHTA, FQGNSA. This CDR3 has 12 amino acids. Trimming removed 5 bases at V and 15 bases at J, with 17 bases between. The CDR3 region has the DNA TGTGCCAGCAGCGCGGGGACGGCAGGGCCGTTCTTC. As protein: CASSAGTAGPFF.

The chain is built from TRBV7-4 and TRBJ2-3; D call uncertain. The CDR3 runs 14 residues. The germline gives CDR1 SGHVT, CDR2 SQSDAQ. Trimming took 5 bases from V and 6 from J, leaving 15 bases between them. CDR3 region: CASSREPSLDTQYF. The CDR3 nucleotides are TGTGCCAGCAGCAGGGAACCATCCTTGGATACGCAGTATTTT.

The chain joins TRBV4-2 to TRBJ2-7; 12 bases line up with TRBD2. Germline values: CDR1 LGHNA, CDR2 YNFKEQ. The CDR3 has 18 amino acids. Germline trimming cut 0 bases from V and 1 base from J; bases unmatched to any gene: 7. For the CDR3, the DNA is TGTGCCAGCAGCCAAGAGGGGGGACTAGCGGGTCGATCCTACGAGCAGTACTTC. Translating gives CASSQEGGLAGRSYEQYF.

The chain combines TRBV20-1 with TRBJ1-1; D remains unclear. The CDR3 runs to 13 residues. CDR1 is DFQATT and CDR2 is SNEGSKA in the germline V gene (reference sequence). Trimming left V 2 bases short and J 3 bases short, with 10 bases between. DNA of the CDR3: TGCAGTGCTAGAATTTACCTCCACACTGAAGCTTTCTTT. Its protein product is CSARIYLHTEAFF.

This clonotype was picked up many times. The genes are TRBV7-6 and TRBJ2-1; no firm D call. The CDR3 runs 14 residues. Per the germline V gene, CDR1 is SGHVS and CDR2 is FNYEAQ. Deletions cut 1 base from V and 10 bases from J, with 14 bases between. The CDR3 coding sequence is TGTGCCAGCAGCTTAGGGTCGGGCTTAATAGAGCAGTTCTTC. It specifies CASSLGSGLIEQFF.

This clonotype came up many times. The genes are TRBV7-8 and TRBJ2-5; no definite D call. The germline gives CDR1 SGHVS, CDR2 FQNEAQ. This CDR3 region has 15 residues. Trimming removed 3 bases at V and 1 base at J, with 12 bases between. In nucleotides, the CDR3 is TGTGCCAGCAGCTTCGGGTTGGCGGCCCAAGAGACCCAGTACTTC. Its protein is CASSFGLAAQETQYF.

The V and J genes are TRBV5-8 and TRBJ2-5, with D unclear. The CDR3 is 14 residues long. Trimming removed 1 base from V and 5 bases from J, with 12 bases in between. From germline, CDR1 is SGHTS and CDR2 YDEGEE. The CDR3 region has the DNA TGTGCCAGCAGCTTGCGGACGGCGGCGGAGACCCAGTACTTC. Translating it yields CASSLRTAAETQYF.

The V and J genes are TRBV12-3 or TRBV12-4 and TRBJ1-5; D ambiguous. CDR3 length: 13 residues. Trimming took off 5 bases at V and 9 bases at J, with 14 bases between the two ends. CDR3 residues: CASSAGSAWPQHF. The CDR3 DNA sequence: TGTGCCAGCAGTGCCGGGTCTGCGTGGCCCCAGCATTTT.

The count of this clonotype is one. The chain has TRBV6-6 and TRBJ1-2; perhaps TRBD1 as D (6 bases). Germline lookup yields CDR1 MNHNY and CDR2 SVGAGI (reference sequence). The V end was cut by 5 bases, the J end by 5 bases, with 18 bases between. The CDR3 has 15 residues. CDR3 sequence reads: CASSPVRQDGYGYTF. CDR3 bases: TGTGCCAGCAGTCCTGTCCGACAGGACGGGTATGGCTACACCTTC.

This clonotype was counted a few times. The CDR3: CASSNGQGRSNEQFF. In DNA, the CDR3 is TGTGCCAGCAGCAACGGACAGGGTCGCAGCAATGAGCAGTTCTTC. This chain connects TRBV7-6 to TRBJ2-1; 8 nucleotides agree with TRBD1. In germline, CDR1 is SGHVS, CDR2 FNYEAQ. Unmatched junction bases numbered 9, after V lost 5 bases and J lost 6 bases. This CDR3 comprises 15 residues.

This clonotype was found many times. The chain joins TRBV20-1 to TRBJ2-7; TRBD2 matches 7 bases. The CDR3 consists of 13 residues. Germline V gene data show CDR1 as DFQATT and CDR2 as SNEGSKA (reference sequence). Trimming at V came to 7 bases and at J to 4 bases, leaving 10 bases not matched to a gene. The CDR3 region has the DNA TGCAGTGTAAAACCGGGACTACCTTACGAGCAGTACTTC. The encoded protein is CSVKPGLPYEQYF.

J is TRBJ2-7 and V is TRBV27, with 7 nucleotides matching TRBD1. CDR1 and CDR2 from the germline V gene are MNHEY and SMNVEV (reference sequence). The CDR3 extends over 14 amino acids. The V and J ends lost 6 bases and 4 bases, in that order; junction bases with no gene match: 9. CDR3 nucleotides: TGTGCCAGCAGCCCCGGGACAGCATTTTACGAGCAGTACTTC. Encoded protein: CASSPGTAFYEQYF.

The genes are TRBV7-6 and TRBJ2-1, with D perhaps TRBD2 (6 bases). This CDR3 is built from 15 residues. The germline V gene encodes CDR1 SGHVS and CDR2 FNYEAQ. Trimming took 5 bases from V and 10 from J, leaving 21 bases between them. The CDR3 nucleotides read TGTGCCAGCAGCGTATCCCGTTTGGGAGGAGGGGAGCAGTTCTTC. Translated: CASSVSRLGGGEQFF. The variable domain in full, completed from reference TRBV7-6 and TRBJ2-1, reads GAGVSQSPRYKVTKRGQDVALRCDPISGHVSLYWYRQALGQGPEFLTYFNYEAQQDKSGLPNDRFSAERPEGSISTLTIQRTEQRDSAMYRCASSVSRLGGGEQFFGPGTRLTVL.

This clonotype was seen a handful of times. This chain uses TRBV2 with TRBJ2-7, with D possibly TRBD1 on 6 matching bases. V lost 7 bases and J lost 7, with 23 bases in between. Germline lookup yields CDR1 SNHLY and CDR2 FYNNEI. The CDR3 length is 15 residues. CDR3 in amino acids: CASIAREQGLWEQYF. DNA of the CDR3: TGTGCCAGCATCGCCCGGGAACAGGGTCTTTGGGAGCAGTACTTC.